This T cell receptor beta chain came from a study of kidney transplant recipient with SARS-CoV-2 infection (dated by TCRdb to about 2021). The germline V and J ends show losses of 8 bases and 2 bases respectively, and no gene match explains 10 bases of the junction. CDR1 and CDR2 (DFQATT, SNEGSKA) derive from the germline V gene (reference sequence). The CDR3 covers 14 residues, taking in both the cysteine and the phenylalanine. Only the CDR3 part of the read is kept: 42 bases, read in frame from the first base. The sample's time point label, in plain terms: pre-pandemic baseline sample and day 111 after first positive SARS-CoV-2 test. The sequencer was an Illumina MiSeq. Profiling of the peripheral T cell repertoire targeted human TCRbeta genes. Concerning the study's data processing: Beta-binomial modelling was applied to test for differential clonotype abundance so that variability over time was accounted for. Clonotypes that had expanded were screened against the ImmuneCODE reference database of SARS-CoV-2-associated TCRs and mapped onto regions of the viral genome. Additional analyses of the repertoire looked at TRBV gene usage, CDR3 length, CDR3 amino acid overlap between time points, clonotype abundance distributions and Jaccard similarity. Clones were called with MiXCR by TCRdb after fastp trimmed the public reads at Q25, and only in-frame beta chains were retained. Merged by CDR3 protein, the rows form single entries marked with the most common genes and DNA. TCRdb assigned the V and J calls; the authors' analysis was not used. This sample comprises roughly 230,000 distinct CDR3 sequences, under 30% of them detected only once. 7% to 8% of the sample is taken by the ten largest.

This clonotype was seen many times. Its antigen is not yet known. One base away there is no much larger clone; base qualities are not given. The sample consisted of a blood sample, taken at baseline and on day 111 from a kidney transplant recipient. In this chain, TRBV20-1 is recombined with TRBJ2-3; TRBD2 fits 7 bases in the junction. The clonotype was recovered from a male patient in his thirties who had COVID-19 and was a kidney transplant recipient. After a transplant, certain T cells may trace back to the graft donor. The nucleotide sequence is given as TGCAGTCTAAGTTTAGCGGGTTACACAGATACGCAGTATTTT. It encodes CSLSLAGYTDTQYF.